This T cell receptor (beta chain) was recorded in a study of cytomegalovirus exposure and HLA in healthy donors. Turning to the study itself: Genotyping of 300 to 450 donors showed that about 84% belonged to the Caucasian-associated ancestry cluster. Study conclusions and caveats: More than 150 TCR beta chains were listed as cytomegalovirus-associated. Prior analysis indicated that the majority of TCR beta V segments exhibited productivity approximately 87% or approximately 30% of the time.

PCR primers comprised 60 Vbeta and 13 Jbeta primers. Clones were sequenced by immunoSEQ multiplex PCR, and TCRdb holds only the in-frame ones, with some missing. The sample lists 100,000 to 150,000 clones; roughly three quarters were seen once. A word on this clone: What it binds is unknown.

This CDR3 comprises 14 residues. Germline-derived CDR1 and CDR2 are SGHTA and FQGNSA. The V and J ends lost 1 base and 0 bases respectively, with 7 bases between them. Nominal health characterized the donors when sampled, though unrecorded immune exposures were likely. This chain uses TRBV7-2 with TRBJ2-7; no clear D gene. The receptor was derived from a middle-aged woman in good health and CMV-seronegative. Sequencing was carried out using PBMCs. In DNA form, the CDR3 reads TGTGCCAGCAGCTTAGTTAAGAGCTCCTACGAGCAGTACTTC. This gives the protein CASSLVKSSYEQYF.